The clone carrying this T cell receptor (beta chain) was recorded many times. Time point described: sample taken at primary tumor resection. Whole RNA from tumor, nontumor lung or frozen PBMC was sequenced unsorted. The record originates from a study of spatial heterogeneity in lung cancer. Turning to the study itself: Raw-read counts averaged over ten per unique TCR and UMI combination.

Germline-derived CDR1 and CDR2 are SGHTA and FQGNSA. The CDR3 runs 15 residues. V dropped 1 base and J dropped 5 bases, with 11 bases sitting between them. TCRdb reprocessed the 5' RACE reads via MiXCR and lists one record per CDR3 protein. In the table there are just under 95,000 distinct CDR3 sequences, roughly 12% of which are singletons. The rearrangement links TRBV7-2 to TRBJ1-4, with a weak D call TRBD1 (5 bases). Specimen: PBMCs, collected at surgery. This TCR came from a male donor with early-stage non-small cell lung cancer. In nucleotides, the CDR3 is TGTGCCAGCAGCTTAGAGGCCAGGGAGAATGAAAAACTGTTTTTT. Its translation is CASSLEARENEKLFF.